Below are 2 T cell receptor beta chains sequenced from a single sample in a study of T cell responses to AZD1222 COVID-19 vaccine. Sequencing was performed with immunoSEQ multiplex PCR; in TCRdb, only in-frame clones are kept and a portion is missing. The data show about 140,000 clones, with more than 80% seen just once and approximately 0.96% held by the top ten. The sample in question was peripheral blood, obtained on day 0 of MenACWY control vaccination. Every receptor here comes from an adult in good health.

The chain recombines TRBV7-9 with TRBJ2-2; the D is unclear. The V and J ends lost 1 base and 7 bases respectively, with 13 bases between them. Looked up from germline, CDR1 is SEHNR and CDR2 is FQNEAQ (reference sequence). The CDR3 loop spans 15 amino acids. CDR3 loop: CASSLVGRGVGELFF. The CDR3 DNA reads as TGTGCCAGCAGCTTAGTCGGTCGCGGCGTCGGGGAGCTGTTTTTT.

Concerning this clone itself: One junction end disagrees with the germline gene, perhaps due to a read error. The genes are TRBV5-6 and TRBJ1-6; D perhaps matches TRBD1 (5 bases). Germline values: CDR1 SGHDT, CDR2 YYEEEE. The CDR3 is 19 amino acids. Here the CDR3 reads CASSTLSGGFGGDNSPLHF. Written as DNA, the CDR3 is TGTGCCAGCAGCACCCTGTCTGGGGGGTTCGGTGGGGATAACTCACCCCTCCACTTT.